The T cell receptor (beta chain) described here comes from a study of T-cell memory formation after mild COVID-19. The overall study: In these data, TCR clusters were largely donor specific. Study outcomes and limitations: A subset of responding clones appeared in pre-infection memory, suggesting cross-reactive memory joined.

Barcoded TCR alpha and TCR beta cDNA libraries with UMIs came from 5'RACE using constant-segment primers. MiXCR, run by TCRdb on the 5' RACE reads, gives a single entry per CDR3 protein. Found here are some 320,000 distinct CDR3 sequences, 13% to 15% of them singletons; the top ten hold about 21%. The CDR3 has 16 amino acids. V lost 7 bases and J lost 5; bases outside the gene matches: 13. Germline CDR1 is SGHTA and CDR2 is FQGTGA. Turning to this clonotype: Its matching antigen is unknown.

Sequenced: PBMCs or a T cell subset sorted from them (not recorded which). The chain couples TRBV7-3 to TRBJ2-2; 7 bases align to TRBD1. This TCR was recovered from a man between 18 and 29 years old who had mild COVID-19 (a few samples of this study predate the infection). Cell type and time point are not known. The DNA for the CDR3 is TGTGCCAGCATTACCCACAGGGGCCGTGGGACCGGGGAGCTGTTTTTT. It codes for CASITHRGRGTGELFF.